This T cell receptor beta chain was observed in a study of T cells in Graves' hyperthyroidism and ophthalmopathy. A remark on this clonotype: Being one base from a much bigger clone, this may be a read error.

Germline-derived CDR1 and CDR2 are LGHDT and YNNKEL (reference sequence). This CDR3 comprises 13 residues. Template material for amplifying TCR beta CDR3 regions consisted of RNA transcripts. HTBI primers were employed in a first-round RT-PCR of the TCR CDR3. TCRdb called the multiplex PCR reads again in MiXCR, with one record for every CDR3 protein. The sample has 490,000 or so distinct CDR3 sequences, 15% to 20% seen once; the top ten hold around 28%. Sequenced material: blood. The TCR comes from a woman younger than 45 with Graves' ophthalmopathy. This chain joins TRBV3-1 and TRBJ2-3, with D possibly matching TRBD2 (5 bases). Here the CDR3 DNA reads TGTGCCAGCAGCCCCCGGGAAACAGATGCGCAGTATTTT. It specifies CASSPRETDAQYF.